This T cell receptor (beta chain) was documented in a study of CD8+ T cells in alopecia areata. Whole-study results and caveats: Besides other cells, scalp samples also yield sequences of resident alphabeta T cells from normal skin. Across lesional scalp, and particularly alopecia totalis/universalis, clonality surpassed that of normal scalp. Shared TCR sequences were less clear between patients than in mice, possibly partly from HLA diversity.

Points on this clone: The antigen remains unidentified.

CDR3 length: 15 residues. Germline V gives CDR1 MGHRA, CDR2 YSYEKL. V lost 1 base and J 3 bases, leaving 12 bases between the germline ends. The sequencing template was cDNA reverse transcribed from extracted RNA. The data were produced by immunoSEQ multiplex PCR, yet TCRdb's version contains in-frame clones alone and is incomplete. The data contain a few hundred thousand clones, approximately 60% of them singletons. The TCR comes from a human donor in good health. This chain uses TRBV4-1 with TRBJ1-1, with a tentative D call TRBD1 (6 bases). Material: CD8+ T cells sorted from blood. Here the CDR3 reads CASSQAGDTDTEAFF. The CDR3 DNA reads TGCGCCAGCAGCCAAGCGGGGGACACGGACACTGAAGCTTTCTTT.